One sample yielded the 5 T cell receptor beta chains listed below, sequenced in a study of OX40 agonist ivuxolimab in advanced cancers. Receptor libraries were prepared by the immunoSEQ multiplex PCR assay. TCRdb limited this immuneACCESS table to in-frame rearrangements with V and J called. A share of clones is missing; checked studies link under half to unresolved V genes, and the rest is unexplained. Present in this sample are more than 65,000 clones, around nine tenths of which were seen just once. Roughly 0.7% of the sample belongs to the ten largest clones. Sample: CD4+ or CD8+ T cells sorted from blood, taken in a trial of the OX40 agonist ivuxolimab. The receptors were sampled from an adult with an advanced solid tumor such as melanoma, head and neck, liver or kidney cancer.

This chain links TRBV18 with TRBJ2-1; 8 bases align to TRBD2. J lost 3 bases, V lost 4 bases, and 2 bases had no gene match. Per the germline V gene, CDR1 is KGHSH and CDR2 is LQKENI. CDR3 length equals 14 residues. As DNA, the CDR3 is TGTGCCAGCTCACTAAGCGGGGGCTACAATGAGCAGTTCTTC. Translated, it gives CASSLSGGYNEQFF.

The V call is TRBV7-2, the J call TRBJ1-1; D not certain. CDR1 SGHTA and CDR2 FQGNSA come from the germline V gene. This CDR3 has 15 amino acids. V lost 5 bases to trimming and J lost 3 bases, with 16 bases between them. This chain's CDR3 is CASSPDPGRYTEAFF. In nucleotides, the CDR3 is TGTGCCAGCAGCCCCGACCCAGGACGGTACACTGAAGCTTTCTTT.

This clone came up once. The chain joins TRBV10-3 to TRBJ1-2, with D unresolved. Germline V CDR1 and CDR2: ENHRY, SYGVKD. The CDR3 has 15 residues. V was shortened by 8 bases and J by 3 bases, with 19 bases between the two germline ends. The CDR3 nucleotides read TGTGCCATCTGGGAAGTCGGGGTTAAAGACTATGGCTACACCTTC. This translates into CAIWEVGVKDYGYTF.

The rearrangement joins TRBV6-1 to TRBJ2-7, with TRBD1 identical over 7 bases. CDR3 length: 14 residues. V lost 2 bases, J lost 0 bases, and 1 base stayed unmatched. In germline, CDR1 is MNHNS, CDR2 SASEGT. CDR3 sequence (DNA): TGTGCCAGCAGTGAAAGGGACAGCTCCTACGAGCAGTACTTC. This codes for CASSERDSSYEQYF.

J is TRBJ1-3 and V is TRBV5-1; 11 positions match TRBD1. Germline V gene lookup returns CDR1 SGHRS and CDR2 YFSETQ. The CDR3 spans 19 residues. The V gene end was trimmed by 4 bases and the J gene end by 3 bases; junction bases not matched to a gene: 15. The CDR3 nucleotides are TGCGCCAGCAGCCGTACACCCGGGACAGGGGGAAAGGGTGGAAACACCATATATTTT. It codes for CASSRTPGTGGKGGNTIYF. The full variable domain, rest sourced from reference TRBV5-1 and TRBJ1-3, is KAGVTQTPRYLIKTRGQQVTLSCSPISGHRSVSWYQQTPGQGLQFLFEYFSETQRNKGNFPGRFSGRQFSNSRSEMNVSTLELGDSALYLCASSRTPGTGGKGGNTIYFGEGSWLTVV.